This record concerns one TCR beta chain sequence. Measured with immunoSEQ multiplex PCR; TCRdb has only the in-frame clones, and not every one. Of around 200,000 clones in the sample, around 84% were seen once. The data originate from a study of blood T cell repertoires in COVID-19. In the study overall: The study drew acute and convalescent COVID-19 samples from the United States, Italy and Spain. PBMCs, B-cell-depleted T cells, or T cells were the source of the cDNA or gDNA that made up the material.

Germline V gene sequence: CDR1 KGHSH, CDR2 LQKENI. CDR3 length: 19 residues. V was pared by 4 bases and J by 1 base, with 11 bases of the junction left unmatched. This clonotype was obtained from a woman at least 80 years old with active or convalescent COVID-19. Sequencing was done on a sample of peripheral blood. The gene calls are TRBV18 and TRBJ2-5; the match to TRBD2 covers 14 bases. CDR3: CASSRPWTSGGPRQETQYF. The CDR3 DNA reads TGTGCCAGCTCACGACCTTGGACTAGCGGGGGGCCCCGCCAAGAGACCCAGTACTTC.